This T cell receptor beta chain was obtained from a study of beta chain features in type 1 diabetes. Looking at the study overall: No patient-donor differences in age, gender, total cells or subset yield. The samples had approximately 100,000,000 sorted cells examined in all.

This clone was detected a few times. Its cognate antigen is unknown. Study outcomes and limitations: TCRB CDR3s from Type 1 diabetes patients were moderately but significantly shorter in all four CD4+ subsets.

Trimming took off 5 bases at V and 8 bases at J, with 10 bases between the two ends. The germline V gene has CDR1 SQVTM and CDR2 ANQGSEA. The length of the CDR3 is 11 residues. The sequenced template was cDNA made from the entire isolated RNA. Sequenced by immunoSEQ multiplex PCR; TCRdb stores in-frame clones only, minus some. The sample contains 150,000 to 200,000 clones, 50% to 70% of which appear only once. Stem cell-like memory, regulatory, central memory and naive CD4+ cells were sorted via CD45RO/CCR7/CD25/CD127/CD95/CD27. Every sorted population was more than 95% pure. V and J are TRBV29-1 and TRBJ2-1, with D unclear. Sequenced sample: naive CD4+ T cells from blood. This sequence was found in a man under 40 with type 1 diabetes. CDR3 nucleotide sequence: TGCAGCGTTCGGAATTTCGATGAGCAGTTCTTC. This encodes CSVRNFDEQFF.